The 9 T cell receptor beta chains reported below all come from one sample, sequenced in a study of identifying expanded T cells in peripheral blood. Measured with immunoSEQ multiplex PCR; TCRdb has only the in-frame clones, and not every one. This sample has 100,000 to 150,000 clones, with roughly 84% found just once. Sequences were obtained from blood. These receptors came from a person between 18 and 75 years old in good health.

The chain recombines TRBV27 with TRBJ1-1; weak D call: TRBD1 (5 bases). V was shortened by 8 bases and J by 0 bases, with 16 bases between the two germline ends. The CDR3 sequence is 15 residues long. CDR1 and CDR2 (germline): MNHEY, SMNVEV (reference sequence). CDR3 in amino acids: CASLVIGALNTEAFF. In nucleotides, the CDR3 is TGTGCCAGCTTAGTGATAGGGGCTTTGAACACTGAAGCTTTCTTT.

CDR3 sequence: CASSLDHGVKNTEAFF. The CDR3 nucleotides read TGTGCCAGCAGCTTAGATCACGGGGTAAAGAACACTGAAGCTTTCTTT. This chain links TRBV11-3 with TRBJ1-1; D not certain. Germline V CDR1 and CDR2: SGHNT, YENEEA. The CDR3 has 16 residues. V lost 0 bases and J 1 base, leaving 12 bases between the germline ends.

The V gene is TRBV6-5, the J gene TRBJ1-5; no firm D call. The V gene lost 2 bases and the J gene lost 7 bases, with 9 bases spanning the gap. Looked up from germline, CDR1 is MNHEY and CDR2 is SVGAGI. This CDR3 is built from 13 residues. CDR3 coding DNA: TGTGCCAGCAGTTACCGACTGGGGCAGCCCCAGCATTTT. Protein: CASSYRLGQPQHF.

The CDR3 spells CASSPGLVNQETQYF. The CDR3, as DNA: TGCGCCAGCAGCCCCGGCCTCGTTAATCAAGAGACCCAGTACTTC. The gene calls are TRBV5-1 and TRBJ2-5; D not certain. The CDR3 has 15 amino acids. Germline V CDR1 and CDR2: SGHRS, YFSETQ. Trimming cost V 4 bases and J 2 bases, with 15 bases left between them.

This clone was picked up one time. The rearrangement links TRBV6-5 to TRBJ1-2; no definite D call. V was pared by 2 bases and J by 6 bases, with 13 bases between. Germline CDR1 MNHEY, CDR2 SVGAGI. CDR3 length equals 14 residues. DNA for the CDR3: TGTGCCAGCAGTTACGGCGGACTCTACGATGGCTACACCTTC. Translating gives CASSYGGLYDGYTF.

V usage is TRBV30 and J usage is TRBJ1-3; no clear D gene. The CDR3 runs 14 residues. The germline V and J ends were trimmed by 3 bases and 1 base, with 10 bases remaining between them. The germline CDR1 and CDR2 sequences are GTSNPN and SVGIG (reference sequence). The CDR3 DNA reads TGTGCCTGGAGAGCGGACCGTTCTGGAAACACCATATATTTT. Its translation is CAWRADRSGNTIYF.

The chain is built from TRBV11-3 and TRBJ1-2; D not certain. Germline CDR1 reads SGHNT; CDR2 reads YENEEA. V was shortened by 6 bases and J by 7 bases, with 15 bases between the two germline ends. This CDR3 contains 13 residues. The chain's CDR3 is CASSSRTQGGYTF. CDR3 sequence (DNA): TGTGCCAGCAGTTCTCGCACCCAAGGTGGCTACACCTTC.

This rearrangement joins TRBV7-9 to TRBJ2-3; unclear D gene. CDR1 and CDR2 (germline): SEHNR, FQNEAQ (reference sequence). V dropped 3 bases and J dropped 4 bases, with 17 bases sitting between them. CDR3 size: 16 residues. The CDR3 nucleotides are TGTGCCAGCAGCTTTCTAGGGCGCGGAGTTGCAGATACGCAGTATTTT. As protein: CASSFLGRGVADTQYF.

This sequence joins TRBV7-9 and TRBJ2-3, with 10 bases lining up with TRBD2. CDR1 and CDR2 from the germline V gene are SEHNR and FQNEAQ (reference sequence). The CDR3 runs 17 residues. V lost 5 bases, J lost 1 base, and 9 bases stayed unmatched. The CDR3 nucleotides are TGTGCCAGCAGCCCCGGCCTAGCGGGGGCTCGCACAGATACGCAGTATTTT. Translated: CASSPGLAGARTDTQYF. Full variable domain (missing parts from reference TRBV7-9 and TRBJ2-3): DTGVSQNPRHKITKRGQNVTFRCDPISEHNRLYWYRQTLGQGPEFLTYFQNEAQLEKSRLLSDRFSAERPKGSFSTLEIQRTEQGDSAMYLCASSPGLAGARTDTQYFGPGTRLTVL.